This T cell receptor beta chain was sequenced in a study of blood T cell repertoires in COVID-19. Trimming stripped 0 bases from V and 1 base from J, with 10 bases between. The CDR3 runs to 16 residues. From germline, CDR1 is LNHNV and CDR2 YYDKDF (reference sequence). The data were produced by immunoSEQ multiplex PCR, yet TCRdb's version contains in-frame clones alone and is incomplete. The sample consists of roughly 300,000 clones, approximately 87% of them appearing once. Recruited during active infection, patients (from Seattle) were subsequently followed longitudinally. J is TRBJ1-3 and V is TRBV15; D not certain. The clonotype comes from a woman in her twenties or thirties with COVID-19, enrolled during active disease. Material for sequencing was peripheral blood. The CDR3 sequence is CATSRDPPRSGNTIYF. The CDR3 DNA sequence: TGTGCCACCAGCAGAGATCCTCCCAGATCTGGAAACACCATATATTTT. The full variable domain, rest sourced from reference TRBV15 and TRBJ1-3, is DAMVIQNPRYQVTQFGKPVTLSCSQTLNHNVMYWYQQKSSQAPKLLFHYYDKDFNNEADTPDNFQSRRPNTSFCFLDIRSPGLGDTAMYLCATSRDPPRSGNTIYFGEGSWLTVV.